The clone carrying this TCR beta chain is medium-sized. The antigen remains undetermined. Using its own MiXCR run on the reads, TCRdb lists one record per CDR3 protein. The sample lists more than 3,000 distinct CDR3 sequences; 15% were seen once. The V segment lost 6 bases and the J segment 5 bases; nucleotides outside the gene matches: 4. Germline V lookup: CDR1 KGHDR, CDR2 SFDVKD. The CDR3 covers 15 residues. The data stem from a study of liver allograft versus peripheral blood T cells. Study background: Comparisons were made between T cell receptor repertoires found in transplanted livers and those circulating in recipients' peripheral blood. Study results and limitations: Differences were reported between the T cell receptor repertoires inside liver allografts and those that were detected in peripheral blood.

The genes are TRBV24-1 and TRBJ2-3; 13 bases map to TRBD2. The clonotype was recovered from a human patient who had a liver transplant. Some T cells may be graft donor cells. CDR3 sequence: CATSTSGRAEDTQYF. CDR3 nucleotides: TGTGCCACCAGTACTAGCGGGAGGGCGGAAGATACGCAGTATTTT.